These T cell receptor beta chains were read from a single sample in a study of cytomegalovirus exposure and HLA in healthy donors. Assay used: immunoSEQ multiplex PCR; TCRdb lists only in-frame clones, some missing. There are tens of thousands of clones in the sample; around nine tenths occur only once, and under 3% lies in the top ten. The sample taken for sequencing was PBMCs. The receptors come from a boy between 10 and 17 years old in good health and CMV-seronegative. Each CDR3 is given with its conserved first and last residue. Each record gives: J gene, V gene, D gene, clone size, CDR3 DNA, CDR3 protein. The D gene is left open where the match is weak. Not all rows give a size; the values are once, few, many and, for expanded clones, a class.

J gene: TRBJ2-3; V gene: TRBV7-8; D gene: TRBD2; clone size: few; CDR3 DNA: TGTGCCAGCAGCTCCCAAGCGGGGGGCACAGATACGCAGTATTTT; CDR3 protein: CASSSQAGGTDTQYF
J gene: TRBJ1-6; V gene: TRBV11-2; D gene: NA; clone size: NA; CDR3 DNA: TGTGCCAGCAGCCCCGGACTTAACTATAATTCACCCCTCCACTTT; CDR3 protein: CASSPGLNYNSPLHF
J gene: TRBJ1-1; V gene: TRBV14; D gene: NA; clone size: NA; CDR3 DNA: TGTGCCAGCAGCCAAGACATTCGGGGGAACACTGAAGCTTTCTTT; CDR3 protein: CASSQDIRGNTEAFF
J gene: TRBJ1-2; V gene: TRBV4-2; D gene: NA; clone size: NA; CDR3 DNA: TGTGCCAGCAGCCAAGTAGGGGAGGAGTGGGGCTACACCTTC; CDR3 protein: CASSQVGEEWGYTF
J gene: TRBJ1-1; V gene: TRBV5-1; D gene: TRBD1; clone size: NA; CDR3 DNA: TGCGCCAGCAGCCAAAACAGGGGCAAATTCACTGAAGCTTTCTTT; CDR3 protein: CASSQNRGKFTEAFF
J gene: TRBJ2-3; V gene: TRBV7-8; D gene: TRBD2; clone size: NA; CDR3 DNA: TGTGCCAGCAGCTTAGCTTGGAAAACTAGCGGGGACGGGGATACGCAGTATTTT; CDR3 protein: CASSLAWKTSGDGDTQYF
J gene: TRBJ1-3; V gene: TRBV5-6; D gene: TRBD1; clone size: NA; CDR3 DNA: TGTGCCAGCAGCTTGACAGGGGGCGCTGGAAACACCATATATTTT; CDR3 protein: CASSLTGGAGNTIYF
J gene: TRBJ1-6; V gene: TRBV11-2; D gene: TRBD1; clone size: NA; CDR3 DNA: TGTGCCAGCAGCTCCTGGACAGGGAAGGACTCACCCCTCCACTTT; CDR3 protein: CASSSWTGKDSPLHF
J gene: TRBJ2-1; V gene: TRBV4-1; D gene: TRBD2; clone size: NA; CDR3 DNA: TGCGCCAGCAGCCAAGGTACTAGCGGCTTCAATGAGCAGTTCTTC; CDR3 protein: CASSQGTSGFNEQFF
J gene: TRBJ2-2; V gene: TRBV7-8; D gene: NA; clone size: NA; CDR3 DNA: TGTGCCAGCAGCAAGGGACAATCGAACACCGGGGAGCTGTTTTTT; CDR3 protein: CASSKGQSNTGELFF
J gene: TRBJ1-2; V gene: TRBV6-1; D gene: NA; clone size: NA; CDR3 DNA: TGTGCCGTAACGCCGGTGTACTATGGCTACACCTTC; CDR3 protein: CAVTPVYYGYTF
J gene: TRBJ1-6; V gene: TRBV5-5; D gene: TRBD1; clone size: NA; CDR3 DNA: TGTGCCAGCAGCCCGGGACAGGGTGCCTATAATTCACCCCTCCACTTT; CDR3 protein: CASSPGQGAYNSPLHF
J gene: TRBJ1-1; V gene: TRBV19; D gene: NA; clone size: NA; CDR3 DNA: TGTGCCAGTAGTATAGACCTCACTGAAGCTTTCTTT; CDR3 protein: CASSIDLTEAFF
J gene: TRBJ2-7; V gene: TRBV5-1; D gene: NA; clone size: NA; CDR3 DNA: TGCGCCAGCAGCGGAAATACATGGTCAACAGACTACGAGCAGTACTTC; CDR3 protein: CASSGNTWSTDYEQYF
J gene: TRBJ2-7; V gene: TRBV5-1; D gene: TRBD1; clone size: NA; CDR3 DNA: TGCGCCAGCAGCACGCGGACAGGGGAAGTTTACGAGCAGTACTTC; CDR3 protein: CASSTRTGEVYEQYF
J gene: TRBJ2-7; V gene: TRBV30; D gene: NA; clone size: once; CDR3 DNA: TGTGCCTGGAGTGTTGCTGCCGGAGTCGACGAGCAGTACTTC; CDR3 protein: CAWSVAAGVDEQYF
J gene: TRBJ1-6; V gene: TRBV9; D gene: NA; clone size: NA; CDR3 DNA: TGTGCCAGCAGCCCCCGCGGCAGGGCTCTTTCACCCCTCCACTTT; CDR3 protein: CASSPRGRALSPLHF
J gene: TRBJ1-3; V gene: TRBV7-9; D gene: NA; clone size: NA; CDR3 DNA: TGTGCCAGCAGCTTAACAGGGAACGGAAACACCATATATTTT; CDR3 protein: CASSLTGNGNTIYF
J gene: TRBJ1-2; V gene: TRBV7-2; D gene: TRBD1; clone size: NA; CDR3 DNA: TGTGCCAGCAGTTCCTCCGAGGGGGCGAGTGGCTACACCTTC; CDR3 protein: CASSSSEGASGYTF
J gene: TRBJ1-2; V gene: TRBV28; D gene: TRBD1; clone size: NA; CDR3 DNA: TGTGCCACAGGGGGTTATGGCTACACCTTC; CDR3 protein: CATGGYGYTF
J gene: TRBJ2-7; V gene: TRBV4-1; D gene: TRBD2; clone size: few; CDR3 DNA: TGCGCCAGCAGCCAAGATGAGACTAGCGGGGCCAAGCAGTACTTC; CDR3 protein: CASSQDETSGAKQYF
J gene: TRBJ1-3; V gene: TRBV6-6; D gene: TRBD1; clone size: few; CDR3 DNA: TGTGCCAGCAGTCGCGACAGGGGCGCCCTAGTGTATTTT; CDR3 protein: CASSRDRGALVYF
J gene: TRBJ2-2; V gene: TRBV30; D gene: NA; clone size: NA; CDR3 DNA: TGTGCCTGGAGTGGCCAGGAGAACACCGGGGAGCTGTTTTTT; CDR3 protein: CAWSGQENTGELFF
J gene: TRBJ1-2; V gene: TRBV10-3; D gene: NA; clone size: NA; CDR3 DNA: TGTGCCATCAGTGAGTGGGGCCCTAACTATGGCTACACCTTC; CDR3 protein: CAISEWGPNYGYTF
J gene: TRBJ1-1; V gene: TRBV6-6; D gene: TRBD1; clone size: once; CDR3 DNA: TGTGCCAGCAGCCTGACAGGGGTAGGTCGGACTGAAGCTTTCTTT; CDR3 protein: CASSLTGVGRTEAFF